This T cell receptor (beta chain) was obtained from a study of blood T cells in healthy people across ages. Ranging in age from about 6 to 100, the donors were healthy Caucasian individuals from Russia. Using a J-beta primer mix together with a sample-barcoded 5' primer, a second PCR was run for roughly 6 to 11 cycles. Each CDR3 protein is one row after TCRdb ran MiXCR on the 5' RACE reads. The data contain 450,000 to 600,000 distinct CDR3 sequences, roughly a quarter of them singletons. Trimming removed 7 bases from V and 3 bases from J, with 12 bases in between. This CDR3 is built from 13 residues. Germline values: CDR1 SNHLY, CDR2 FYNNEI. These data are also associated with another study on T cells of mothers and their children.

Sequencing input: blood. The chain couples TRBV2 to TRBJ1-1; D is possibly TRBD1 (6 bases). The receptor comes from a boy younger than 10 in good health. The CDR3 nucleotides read TGTGCCAGCATCTGGGGGGCGGACACTGAAGCTTTCTTT. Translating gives CASIWGADTEAFF.